These 21 T cell receptor beta chains were sequenced from one sample in a study of blood T cell repertoires in COVID-19. Data came from immunoSEQ multiplex PCR; TCRdb stores just in-frame clones and leaves some out. Of hundreds of thousands of clones in the sample, under 95% were seen once. The specimen sequenced was peripheral blood. The receptors originated from a woman between 18 and 29 years old who had recovered from COVID-19.

The V and J genes are TRBV6-1 and TRBJ1-2; possibly TRBD1 for D (5 bases). CDR3 length: 14 residues. Germline assignment: CDR1 MNHNS and CDR2 SASEGT. Trimming cost V 3 bases and J 2 bases, with 10 bases left between them. CDR3 sequence: CASSDDSTNYGYTF. CDR3 sequence (DNA): TGTGCCAGCAGTGACGACAGCACAAACTATGGCTACACCTTC.

As concerns this clone: At one of its ends the junction is not consistent with the germline gene, which may arise from a read error. This chain uses TRBV7-9 with TRBJ2-2; TRBD2 matches 11 bases. Germline V gene sequence: CDR1 SEHNR, CDR2 FQNEAQ (reference sequence). The CDR3 is 15 amino acids. The CDR3 loop reads CASSIAGGHTGELFF. The CDR3 bases are TGTGCCAGCAGCATAGCGGGAGGGCACACCGGGGAGCTGTTTTTT.

The V gene is TRBV11-2, the J gene TRBJ2-1, with TRBD2 identical over 10 bases. This CDR3 contains 17 residues. CDR1 is SGHAT and CDR2 is FQNNGV in the germline V gene. With 0 bases clipped from V and 2 bases from J, the junction kept 4 bases outside the gene matches. For the CDR3, the DNA is TGTGCCAGCAGCTTAGATCCCCTAGCGGGAGCCTACAATGAGCAGTTCTTC. It specifies CASSLDPLAGAYNEQFF.

The chain uses TRBV30 and TRBJ1-3, with a weak D call TRBD1 (5 bases). CDR1 and CDR2 (germline): GTSNPN, SVGIG (reference sequence). The CDR3 sequence is 18 residues long. V was cut by 0 bases and J by 2 bases, with 20 bases left in between. CDR3 DNA: TGTGCCTGGAGTGTCCTTACCGGGACTCGGAGGCCTGGAAACACCATATATTTT. Encoded protein: CAWSVLTGTRRPGNTIYF.

V and J are TRBV2 and TRBJ1-5; D unresolved. The CDR3 loop spans 14 amino acids. V lost 6 bases and J 0 bases, leaving 9 bases between the germline ends. The germline CDR1 and CDR2 sequences are SNHLY and FYNNEI. The CDR3 nucleotides read TGTGCCAGCAGCGGGGAAAATAGCAATCAGCCCCAGCATTTT. Protein: CASSGENSNQPQHF.

The chain employs TRBV21-1 and TRBJ1-2; the listed D gene, TRBD1, was not tested against the DNA. TRBV21-1 corresponds to a pseudogene. The length of the CDR3 is 23 residues. For the CDR3, the DNA is TGTGCCAGCAGCAAATGCTTCTCAGGGCCGGCGCCGCACTTACGCCTTGGTTTGGGTGGCTACACCTTC. This gives the protein CASSKCFSGPAPHLRLGLGGYTF.

The chain links TRBV11-2 to TRBJ1-5; tentative D call: TRBD1 (5 bases). With 1 base removed from V and 2 bases from J, the gap between germline ends came to 12 bases. Germline CDR1 and CDR2: SGHAT and FQNNGV. The CDR3 is 16 amino acids. The CDR3 protein is CASSLGGALGNQPQHF. The CDR3, as DNA: TGTGCCAGCAGCTTAGGCGGGGCCTTGGGCAATCAGCCCCAGCATTTT.

This rearrangement joins TRBV5-5 to TRBJ2-1, with D maybe TRBD2 (6 bases). Trimming shortened V by 0 bases and J by 1 base, and 11 bases separated the two germline ends. CDR3 length: 16 amino acids. The V gene's germline CDR1 is SGHKS and CDR2 YYEKEE (reference sequence). CDR3 DNA sequence: TGTGCCAGCAGCTTGGCGGGAGTAGTTTCCTACAATGAGCAGTTCTTC. This codes for CASSLAGVVSYNEQFF.

This rearrangement joins TRBV7-2 to TRBJ2-3, with D hard to call. The CDR3 length is 13 residues. With 2 bases removed from V and 1 base from J, the gap between germline ends came to 4 bases. CDR1 is SGHTA, CDR2 FQGNSA, per germline. The CDR3 coding sequence is TGTGCCAGCAGCTTAAGCCGCACAGATACGCAGTATTTT. This gives the protein CASSLSRTDTQYF.

The V gene is TRBV7-9, the J gene TRBJ2-7, with 9 positions matching TRBD2. Trimming took 1 base from V and 7 from J; bases not matched to a gene: 2. CDR3 length equals 13 residues. Germline CDR1 reads SEHNR; CDR2 reads FQNEAQ (reference sequence). CDR3 amino acids: CASSLGTSAEQYV. CDR3 DNA: TGTGCCAGCAGCTTAGGGACTAGCGCAGAGCAGTACGTC.

The gene calls are TRBV28 and TRBJ1-5; TRBD1 agrees at 7 bases. The germline V gene has CDR1 MDHEN and CDR2 SYDVKM. The ends lost 2 bases at V and 0 bases at J; junction bases unmatched: 7. The CDR3 spans 17 residues. The CDR3 region has the DNA TGTGCCAGCAGTTTAGGGACTGGGACAGTTAGCAATCAGCCCCAGCATTTT. This sequence encodes CASSLGTGTVSNQPQHF.

The chain links TRBV5-6 to TRBJ1-6, with D hard to call. The CDR3 runs 17 residues. The germline CDR1 and CDR2 sequences are SGHDT and YYEEEE. The V and J ends lost 0 bases and 0 bases respectively, with 10 bases between them. As DNA, the CDR3 is TGTGCCAGCAGCTTGGTATGGGAGAGCTCCTATAATTCACCCCTCCACTTT. This codes for CASSLVWESSYNSPLHF.

The V call is TRBV6-6, the J call TRBJ2-1; TRBD2 is a possible D gene (5 bases). V gave up 6 bases and J gave up 5 bases, with 32 bases separating them. Germline V gene data show CDR1 as MNHNY and CDR2 as SVGAGI (reference sequence). The CDR3 sequence is 20 residues long. CDR3 sequence: CASSLKSVARSNSHHNEQFF. For the CDR3, the DNA is TGTGCCAGCAGCCTAAAGAGCGTAGCGCGATCCAATAGTCATCACAATGAGCAGTTCTTC.

This clone was observed a single time. The chain uses TRBV20-1 and TRBJ1-2, with unresolved D. CDR3 size: 13 residues. V was trimmed by 3 bases and J by 3 bases, leaving 11 bases between them. Germline V gene data show CDR1 as DFQATT and CDR2 as SNEGSKA (reference sequence). The CDR3 spells CSASQAVDYGYTF. The CDR3 bases are TGCAGTGCTAGTCAGGCAGTCGACTATGGCTACACCTTC.

CDR3 DNA sequence: TGTGCCAGTCGCACCTCCAGGAACACTGAAGCTTTCTTT. Protein sequence: CASRTSRNTEAFF. The chain is built from TRBV19 and TRBJ1-1; D is undetermined. Germline assignment: CDR1 LNHDA and CDR2 SQIVND (reference sequence). V was shortened by 8 bases and J by 1 base, with 11 bases between the two germline ends. This CDR3 contains 13 residues.

The chain recombines TRBV11-3 with TRBJ2-1; 7 nucleotides agree with TRBD1. The junction had 7 bases not matched to a gene; V was cut back by 5 bases and J by 6 bases. Germline V gene data show CDR1 as SGHNT and CDR2 as YENEEA. The CDR3 runs 14 residues. The CDR3 DNA sequence: TGTGCCAGCAGCCAACGGACAGGAGTCAATGAGCAGTTCTTC. Its protein is CASSQRTGVNEQFF.

This chain links TRBV5-6 with TRBJ2-3, with a possible D match to TRBD1 (5 bases). Trimming pared 4 bases from V and 5 bases from J, leaving 17 bases between. Germline V CDR1 and CDR2: SGHDT, YYEEEE. The CDR3 consists of 15 residues. The CDR3 coding sequence is TGTGCCAGCAGCACCCGGACACGAAAGGGAGATACGCAGTATTTT. Its protein is CASSTRTRKGDTQYF.

This clone appeared once. The chain is built from TRBV30 and TRBJ1-2; 12 nucleotides line up with TRBD1. V lost 4 bases and J lost 7; bases outside the gene matches: 10. The V gene's germline CDR1 is GTSNPN and CDR2 SVGIG (reference sequence). This CDR3 comprises 15 residues. The chain's CDR3 is CAWNPGQGARAGYTF. CDR3 nucleotide sequence: TGTGCCTGGAACCCGGGACAGGGGGCCCGAGCTGGCTACACCTTC.

This chain connects TRBV7-2 to TRBJ1-1, with D possibly being TRBD1 (6 bases). V dropped 2 bases and J dropped 5 bases, with 15 bases sitting between them. Germline V gene sequence: CDR1 SGHTA, CDR2 FQGNSA. CDR3 size: 15 residues. CDR3 protein: CASSLSGRGSTEAFF. CDR3 in DNA: TGTGCCAGCAGCTTAAGTGGCAGGGGCTCGACTGAAGCTTTCTTT.

V usage is TRBV5-1 and J usage is TRBJ1-1; D gene unclear. Germline V gene data show CDR1 as SGHRS and CDR2 as YFSETQ. The CDR3 has 13 amino acids. V was pared by 5 bases and J by 3 bases, with 11 bases between. CDR3 sequence reads: CASRLAEHTEAFF. CDR3 bases: TGCGCCAGCAGACTTGCCGAACACACTGAAGCTTTCTTT.

V is TRBV11-3 and J is TRBJ2-1, with 16 bases matching TRBD2. Trimming cost V 5 bases and J 10 bases; bases outside gene matches: 11. From germline, CDR1 is SGHNT and CDR2 YENEEA. The CDR3 runs to 17 residues. CDR3 loop: CASSPGGLAGGRLEQFF. The DNA of the CDR3 is TGTGCCAGCAGCCCCGGGGGACTAGCGGGAGGGCGACTCGAGCAGTTCTTC.